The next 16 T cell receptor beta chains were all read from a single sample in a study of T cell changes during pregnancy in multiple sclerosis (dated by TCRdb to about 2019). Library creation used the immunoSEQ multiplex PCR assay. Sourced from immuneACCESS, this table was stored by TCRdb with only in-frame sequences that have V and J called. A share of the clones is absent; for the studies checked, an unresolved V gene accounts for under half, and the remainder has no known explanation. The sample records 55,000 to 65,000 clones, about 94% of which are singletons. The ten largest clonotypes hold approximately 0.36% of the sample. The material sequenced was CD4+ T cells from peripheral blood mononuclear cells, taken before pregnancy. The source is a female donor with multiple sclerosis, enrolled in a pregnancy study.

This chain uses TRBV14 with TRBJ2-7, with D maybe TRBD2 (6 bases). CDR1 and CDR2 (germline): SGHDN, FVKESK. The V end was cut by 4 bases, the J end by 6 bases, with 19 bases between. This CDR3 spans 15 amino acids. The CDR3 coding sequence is TGTGCCAGCAGCCCCTTGGGCGGAGGGATAGGCGAGCAGTACTTC. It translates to CASSPLGGGIGEQYF. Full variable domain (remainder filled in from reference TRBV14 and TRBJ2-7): EAGVTQFPSHSVIEKGQTVTLRCDPISGHDNLYWYRRVMGKEIKFLLHFVKESKQDESGMPNNRFLAERTGGTYSTLKVQPAELEDSGVYFCASSPLGGGIGEQYFGPGTRLTVT.

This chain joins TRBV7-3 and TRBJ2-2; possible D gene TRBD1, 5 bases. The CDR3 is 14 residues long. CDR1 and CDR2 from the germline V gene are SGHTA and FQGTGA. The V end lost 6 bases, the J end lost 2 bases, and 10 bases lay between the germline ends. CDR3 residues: CASRNGHNTGELFF. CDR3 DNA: TGTGCCAGCAGAAATGGACACAACACCGGGGAGCTGTTTTTT.

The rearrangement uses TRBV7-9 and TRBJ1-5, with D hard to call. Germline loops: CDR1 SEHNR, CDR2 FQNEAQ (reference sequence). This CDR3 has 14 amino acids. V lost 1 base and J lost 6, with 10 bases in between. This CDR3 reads CASSLDSHVQPQHF. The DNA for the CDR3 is TGTGCCAGCAGCTTAGACAGCCACGTTCAGCCCCAGCATTTT.

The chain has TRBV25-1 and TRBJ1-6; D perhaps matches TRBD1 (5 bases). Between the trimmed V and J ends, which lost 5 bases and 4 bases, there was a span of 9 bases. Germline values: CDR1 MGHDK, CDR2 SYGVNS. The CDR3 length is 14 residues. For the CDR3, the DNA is TGTGCCAGCAGTCTTGCAGGGTATAATTCACCCCTCCACTTT. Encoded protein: CASSLAGYNSPLHF.

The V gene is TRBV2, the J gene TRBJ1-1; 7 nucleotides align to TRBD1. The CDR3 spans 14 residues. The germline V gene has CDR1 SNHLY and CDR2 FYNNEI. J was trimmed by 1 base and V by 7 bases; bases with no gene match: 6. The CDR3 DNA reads TGTGCCAGCATCTGGGACAGCGGGAACACTGAAGCTTTCTTT. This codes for CASIWDSGNTEAFF.

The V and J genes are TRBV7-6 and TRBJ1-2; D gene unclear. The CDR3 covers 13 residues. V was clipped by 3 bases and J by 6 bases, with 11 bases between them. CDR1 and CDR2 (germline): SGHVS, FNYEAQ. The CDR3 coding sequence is TGTGCCAGCAGCTTTCCAGGCGGGGATGGCTACACCTTC. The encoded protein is CASSFPGGDGYTF.

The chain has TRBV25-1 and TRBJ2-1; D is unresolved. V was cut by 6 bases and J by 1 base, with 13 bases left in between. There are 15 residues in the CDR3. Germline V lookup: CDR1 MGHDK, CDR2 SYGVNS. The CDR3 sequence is CASRDTLGSYNEQFF. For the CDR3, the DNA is TGTGCCAGCAGAGATACCCTAGGTTCCTACAATGAGCAGTTCTTC.

This CDR3 reads CASSRQGPNTGELFF. DNA for the CDR3: TGTGCCAGCAGCCGACAGGGCCCGAACACCGGGGAGCTGTTTTTT. The J gene is TRBJ2-2, the V gene TRBV7-2, with 7 nucleotides matching TRBD1. This CDR3 has 15 amino acids. In germline, CDR1 is SGHTA, CDR2 FQGNSA. V was clipped by 5 bases and J by 0 bases; unmatched bases: 3.

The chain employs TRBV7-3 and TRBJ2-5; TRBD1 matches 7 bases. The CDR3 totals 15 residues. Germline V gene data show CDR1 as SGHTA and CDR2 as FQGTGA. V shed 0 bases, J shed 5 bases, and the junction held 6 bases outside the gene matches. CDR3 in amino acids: CASSLTGQPGETQYF. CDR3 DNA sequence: TGTGCCAGCAGCTTAACGGGACAGCCGGGGGAGACCCAGTACTTC.

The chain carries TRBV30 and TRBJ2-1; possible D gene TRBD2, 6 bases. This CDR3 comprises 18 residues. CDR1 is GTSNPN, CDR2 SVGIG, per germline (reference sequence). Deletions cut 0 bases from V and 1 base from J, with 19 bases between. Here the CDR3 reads CAWSVRLTGLASYNEQFF. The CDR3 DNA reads TGTGCCTGGAGTGTACGTCTTACTGGCCTAGCGTCCTACAATGAGCAGTTCTTC.

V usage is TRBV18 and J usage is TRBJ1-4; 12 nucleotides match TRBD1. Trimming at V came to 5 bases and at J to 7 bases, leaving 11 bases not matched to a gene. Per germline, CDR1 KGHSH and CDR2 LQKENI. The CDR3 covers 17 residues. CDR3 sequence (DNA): TGTGCCAGCTCATCCGCGCGGGACAGGGGGCGCGGTGAAAAACTGTTTTTT. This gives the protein CASSSARDRGRGEKLFF.

CDR3 region: CASGKGQPPYEQYF. The CDR3 nucleotides are TGTGCTAGTGGTAAAGGACAGCCTCCCTACGAGCAGTACTTC. J is TRBJ2-7 and V is TRBV12-5; D is possibly TRBD1 (6 bases). Germline V lookup: CDR1 LGHNT, CDR2 FRNRAP. This CDR3 is 14 amino acids long. The V end lost 5 bases, the J end lost 2 bases, and 13 bases lay between the germline ends.

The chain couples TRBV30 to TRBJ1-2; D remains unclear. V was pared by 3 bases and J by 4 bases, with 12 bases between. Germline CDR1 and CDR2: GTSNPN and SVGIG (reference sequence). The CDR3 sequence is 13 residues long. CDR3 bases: TGTGCCTGGAGAAACGGGGTGATCTATGGCTACACCTTC. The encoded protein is CAWRNGVIYGYTF.

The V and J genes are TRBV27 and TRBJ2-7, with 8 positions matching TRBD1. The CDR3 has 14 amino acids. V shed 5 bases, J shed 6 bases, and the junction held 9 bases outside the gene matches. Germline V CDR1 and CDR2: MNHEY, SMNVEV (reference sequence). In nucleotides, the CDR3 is TGTGCCAGCAGTGCACAGGGGGGATACAGCGAGCAGTACTTC. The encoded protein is CASSAQGGYSEQYF.

DNA for the CDR3: TGTGCCAGCAGCCCGGACAGACCCTACGAGCAGTACTTC. Protein product: CASSPDRPYEQYF. The chain has TRBV7-2 and TRBJ2-7; tentatively, D is TRBD1 (6 bases). This CDR3 has 13 residues. V was shortened by 5 bases and J by 2 bases, with 10 bases between the two germline ends. The germline gives CDR1 SGHTA, CDR2 FQGNSA.

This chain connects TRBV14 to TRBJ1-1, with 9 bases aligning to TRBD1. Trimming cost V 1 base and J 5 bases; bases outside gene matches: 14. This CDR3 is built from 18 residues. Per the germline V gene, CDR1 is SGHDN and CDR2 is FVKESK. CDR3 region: CASSQVPAGTGRGTEAFF. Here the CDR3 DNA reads TGTGCCAGCAGCCAAGTCCCCGCTGGGACAGGGAGAGGGACTGAAGCTTTCTTT.